This T cell receptor (beta chain) was found in a study of identical twins. The CDR3 has 13 residues. Looked up from germline, CDR1 is MNHEY and CDR2 is SMNVEV (reference sequence). Trimming stripped 4 bases from V and 1 base from J, with 8 bases between. One entry per CDR3 protein results from TCRdb running MiXCR on the 5' RACE reads. The table shows about 470,000 distinct CDR3 sequences, with around 24% occurring only once. Another study also made use of these data, one on T cells expressing NK-cell markers.

The sample comprised CD4+ T cells sorted from blood. This sequence joins TRBV27 and TRBJ2-7, with D possibly TRBD2 on 6 matching bases. The TCR originated in a woman between 18 and 29 years old in good health. The CDR3 is CASSSTSSYEQYF. In DNA form, the CDR3 reads TGTGCCAGCAGTTCGACTAGTTCCTACGAGCAGTACTTC.